This is a list of T cell receptor beta chains from one sample in a study of T-cell reconstitution after alpha-beta-depleted transplantation in children. Each CDR3 protein gets one entry after TCRdb re-called the PCR reads with MiXCR. The data hold 200,000 or so distinct CDR3 sequences, with 6.3% observed a single time. The material was PBMCs, obtained before TCRalphabeta/CD19-depleted stem cell transplant. The source is a girl less than two years old with combined immunodeficiency, due to receive a stem cell transplant. CDR3s include the opening cysteine and the closing phenylalanine or tryptophan. The order of the fields is clone size, V gene, J gene, D gene, CDR3 DNA, CDR3 protein. The D gene is left open where the match is weak. The size of a clone is reported for some rows only, either as once, few or many, or as a class for expanded clones.

many	TRBV3-1	TRBJ2-1	TRBD1	TGTGCCAGCAGCAAGGGACAGGGGTTCAATGAGCAGTTCTTC	CASSKGQGFNEQFF
-	TRBV6-1	TRBJ2-7	-	TGTGCCAGCAGTGATTCAGGGAATGTGGTCGAGCAGTACTTC	CASSDSGNVVEQYF
many	TRBV12-3/TRBV12-4	TRBJ2-1	TRBD2	TGTGCCAGCCATCTTGTGGCGGGGGATGAGCAGTTCTTC	CASHLVAGDEQFF
few	TRBV27	TRBJ2-3	-	TGTGCCAGCAGTTTTCTAAGCGCTAGCACAGATACGCAGTATTTT	CASSFLSASTDTQYF
many	TRBV29-1	TRBJ2-7	-	TGCAGCGTCGCGCTAGGCTACGAGCAGTACTTC	CSVALGYEQYF
many	TRBV12-3/TRBV12-4	TRBJ2-7	TRBD2	TGTGCCAGCAGTTTGGGCGGGGGAGGTCAGTACGAGCAGTACTTC	CASSLGGGGQYEQYF
many	TRBV29-1	TRBJ2-1	TRBD2	TGCAGCGTGCGGGAGTGGCCCAATGAGCAGTTCTTC	CSVREWPNEQFF
many	TRBV7-2	TRBJ2-7	TRBD2	TGTGCCAGCAGCTTGGTTAGCGGGGGGGGATCCTACGAGCAGTACTTC	CASSLVSGGGSYEQYF
many	TRBV12-3/TRBV12-4	TRBJ2-5	-	TGTGCCAGCAGTTCCCCAGCTCGGGGCATAGAGACCCAGTACTTC	CASSSPARGIETQYF
many	TRBV29-1	TRBJ2-7	TRBD1	TGCAGCGTCAGGACAGGGGACTCTGTTCACCCCGCCTACGAGCAGTACTTC	CSVRTGDSVHPAYEQYF
many	TRBV28	TRBJ2-5	-	TGTGCCAGCAGAAAAGGGGGGCAGCTAAAGACCCAGTACTTC	CASRKGGQLKTQYF
many	TRBV27	TRBJ2-7	TRBD2	TGTGCCAGCAGTTTAGGGACTAGCGGATCCTACGAGCAGTACTTC	CASSLGTSGSYEQYF
many	TRBV28	TRBJ2-7	-	TGTGCCGGAGTTTTTGGTAGGGGTCAGGGCGAGCAGTACTTC	CAGVFGRGQGEQYF
many	TRBV9	TRBJ2-1	-	TGTGCCAGCAGTCCCGGTGGAGGTCAGCAGTTCTTC	CASSPGGGQQFF
many	TRBV4-2	TRBJ2-2	TRBD2	TGTGCCAGCAGCCAGCGGCTAGCGGGGGGAGGGGACACCGGGGAGCTGTTTTTT	CASSQRLAGGGDTGELFF
few	TRBV30	TRBJ2-3	-	TGTGCCTGGACCATGGAGGGGTCCGGCACAGATACGCAGTATTTT	CAWTMEGSGTDTQYF
few	TRBV13	TRBJ2-7	-	TGTGCCAGCAGCTTATCCCTAATCTCTATGTGGGGGCCTAGCTCCTACGAGCAGTACTTC	CASSLSLISMWGPSSYEQYF
many	TRBV20-1	TRBJ2-7	-	TGCAGTGCTAGAAATTTTGACCGAGAGGGCTACGAGCAGTACTTC	CSARNFDREGYEQYF
many	TRBV7-8	TRBJ1-1	-	TGTGCCAGCAGCCCCCCTAGCACTGAAGCTTTCTTT	CASSPPSTEAFF
many	TRBV24-1	TRBJ2-7	TRBD1	TGTGCCACCAGTGGACAGGGGCCCCCCTACGAGCAGTACTTC	CATSGQGPPYEQYF
many	TRBV5-6	TRBJ1-5	TRBD1	TGTGCCAGCAGCTTTGGGACAGTAAATCAGCCCCAGCATTTT	CASSFGTVNQPQHF
-	TRBV11-2	TRBJ2-5	TRBD2	TGTGCCAGCAGCCACGGGGCGGGAGAGGTCATTAGGGAGACCCAGTACTTC	CASSHGAGEVIRETQYF
many	TRBV20-1	TRBJ2-1	TRBD2	TGCAGTGCTAGAGGTCGAGGATGGACTAGCGGGCTTGGAGGTGAGCAGTTCTTC	CSARGRGWTSGLGGEQFF
-	TRBV7-9	TRBJ2-7	TRBD2	TGTGCCAGCAGCTTACTGGCGGGAGAAACCTACGAGCAGTACTTC	CASSLLAGETYEQYF
many	TRBV10-3	TRBJ2-6	-	TGTGCCATCAGTGAGATCTGGACCTCCCTAGCCAACGTCCTGACTTTC	CAISEIWTSLANVLTF
many	TRBV12-3/TRBV12-4	TRBJ1-1	-	TGTGCCAGCAGTTCCGGGGGGATGGACACTGAAGCTTTCTTT	CASSSGGMDTEAFF
few	TRBV7-2	TRBJ1-5	-	TGTGCCAGTAGCTGGAGCGGCCTATATAGCAATCAGCCCCAGCATTTT	CASSWSGLYSNQPQHF
many	TRBV11-1	TRBJ2-1	TRBD2	TGTGCCAGCAGCTTAGCACGAATAGCGGGGGCCTCCTACAATGAGCAGTTCTTC	CASSLARIAGASYNEQFF
few	TRBV28	TRBJ2-3	TRBD2	TGTGCCAGCAGTTTAATATGGGGGGGAGGGACAGATACGCAGTATTTT	CASSLIWGGGTDTQYF
-	TRBV7-9	TRBJ1-2	-	TGTGCCAGCACCCCTGACAGAGATGGCTACACCTTC	CASTPDRDGYTF
many	TRBV4-1	TRBJ2-1	-	TGCGCCAGCAGCCAAGAAACCCTCTTGGGCTTTCCCTACAATGAGCAGTTCTTC	CASSQETLLGFPYNEQFF
few	TRBV7-2	TRBJ2-5	TRBD1	TGTGCCAGCAGCTTACAGGGGGCCCAAGAGACCCAGTACTTC	CASSLQGAQETQYF
many	TRBV4-2	TRBJ2-1	TRBD1	TGTGCCAGCAGCCTCGAGGGACAGGGGGCGGAGGAGCAGTTCTTC	CASSLEGQGAEEQFF
many	TRBV11-2	TRBJ1-6	-	TGTGCCAGCAGCTTAGAGTTATTCCAGCCGAATTCACCCCTCCACTTT	CASSLELFQPNSPLHF
many	TRBV29-1	TRBJ2-7	-	TGCAGCGTCGCTCGGTTATTAAGCTCCTACGAGCAGTACTTC	CSVARLLSSYEQYF
many	TRBV5-1	TRBJ2-2	TRBD1	TGCGCCAGCAGCTACGACAGGGATGTAGGCACCGGGGAGCTGTTTTTT	CASSYDRDVGTGELFF
many	TRBV6-1	TRBJ1-1	-	TGTGCCAGCAGTGCCGGCACTAACGCGAACACTGAAGCTTTCTTT	CASSAGTNANTEAFF
many	TRBV27	TRBJ2-7	TRBD1	TGTGCCAGCAGTATCACCGGGACAGGGAACTACGAGCAGTACTTC	CASSITGTGNYEQYF
many	TRBV9	TRBJ2-5	-	TGTGCCAGCAGCGTAGGACATAGAGAGACCCAGTACTTC	CASSVGHRETQYF
few	TRBV5-6	TRBJ2-7	-	TGTGCCAGCAGCTTGGCAGGGGGGGGGGTCTCCTACGAGCAGTACTTC	CASSLAGGGVSYEQYF
many	TRBV12-3/TRBV12-4	TRBJ2-1	-	TGTGCCAGCAATCTACTAGGCGGGGAGTCTCTCAATGAGCAGTTCTTC	CASNLLGGESLNEQFF